A single TCR beta chain is shown here with its context. Its antigen is unknown. One base away there is no much larger clone; base qualities are not given. This entry belongs to a study of shared clonotypes between healthy human individuals (TCRdb year 2020). Concerning the study at large: The cohort included a few men and a couple of women between 18 and 49 years of age. For each donor, three plates each were used for CD4 naive and CD4 memory, two plates were used for CD8 naive, and one plate was used for CD8 memory. To estimate repertoire size and how much clonotype sharing occurs between individuals, the study deeply sequenced the blood TCR repertoires of about five healthy adults. To increase sequencing depth and limit assay-specific biases, different laboratories used diverse techniques to prepare libraries and sequence TCR repertoires. Per donor, leukapheresis produced somewhere between about 0.9 and 10 billion PBMCs. Overall study outcomes, separate from this receptor: The genetic and exposure-history diversity represented was limited by the small number of donors. Even with the large sequencing depth, rarefaction of the sorted-subset datasets indicated that sequencing was incomplete. Compared with non-shared clonotypes, clonotypes shared by all four sorted-subset donors had higher generation probabilities. Naive subsets generally had larger estimated clonotype richness than memory subsets. Only blood was sampled, and tissue TCR repertoires likely differ from those in blood. Pairwise subsampling indicated that sequencing depth was expected to affect the degree of clonotype sharing among donors. When a few donors were compared, the shared fraction of clonotypes was 5% to 6.5% for naive CD4, about 4% for naive CD8, 2.3% for memory CD4, and less than 0.5% for memory CD8.

The CDR3 runs 14 residues from the cysteine to the phenylalanine. The sequence is cut down to CDR3 DNA, 42 bases in frame from base 1. The CDR1 and CDR2 encoded by the germline V gene (reference sequence) are MNHEY and SMNVEV. The germline V and J ends show losses of 4 bases and 2 bases respectively, and no gene match explains 4 bases of the junction. Using the deep immunoSEQ assay, multiplex PCR amplified TCR CDR3 regions from genomic DNA. Extracted genomic DNA from each cell subset was distributed evenly across all wells of several immunoSEQ 96-well plates, and each plate was treated as a replicate. Each replicate PCR for sorted subsets received about 200 ng genomic DNA, equal to roughly 33,000 T cell genomes. Purified libraries were quantified with a Qubit 3.0 fluorometer, sized on a Bioanalyzer 2100, and re-quantified with the KAPA Library Quantification kit. Every immunoSEQ 96-well plate was sequenced on a separate single-read 150-cycle Illumina NextSeq 550 flow cell. The published analysis was carried out like this. The immunoSEQ output contained only junctional sequences without quality scores, so filtering could not match that applied to full-length reads. Sequences were annotated with PyIR, a Python wrapper for IgBLAST v1.9, using IMGT germline references to assign V/J genes and CDR3. Reads with weak V/J assignments (E-value above 1e-6), missing CDR3, stop codons, out-of-frame junctions, or ambiguous translated residues were removed. V3J clonotypes were defined by identical inferred V gene, J gene, and CDR3 amino acid sequence. To compute the percentage overlap between repertoires, the number of shared unique clonotypes was divided by the size of the smaller repertoire. Repertoire richness was assessed with RTK rarefaction, the Chao1 estimator, and Recon v2.1 estimates of unobserved clonotypes. Generation probabilities for all TCRbeta clonotypes obtained by the gDNA method from a handful of donors were computed using OLGA. TCRdb's version of the immuneACCESS table is confined to in-frame rearrangements and falls short of the full clone set. An unresolved V gene accounts for under half of the shortfall where checked; the remainder is of unknown origin. V and J calls and clone size follow that table, whereas D and trimming were derived from the DNA. The sample table contains 150,000 to 200,000 clones; only one count was recorded for 60% to 75% of them. The top ten clonotypes cover about 10% of the sample.

Healthy HIV-negative adults with no recently reported acute infections or vaccinations were included as donors. Every donor was a Caucasian adult residing in Nashville, Tennessee, USA. Magnetic negative selection was used to enrich CD4+ T cells, after which naive cells were positively selected on CD45RA and the negative fraction became the memory subset. Blood was obtained by leukapheresis, after which PBMCs were separated by Ficoll-Histopaque density gradient centrifugation and cryopreserved in liquid nitrogen vapor phase. Purity and quantity of every magnetically sorted T cell population were checked by analytical flow cytometry. Genomic DNA was isolated from every sorted fraction and measured by UV absorbance on a Nanodrop 2000c.

The specimen was memory CD4+ T cells sorted from blood. The cell subset or site label for this specimen denotes: CD45RA-negative fraction. The origin of this receptor is a man aged 25-40 years in good health. The V and J segments used are TRBV27 and TRBJ2-7, with 8 bases aligning to TRBD2. Read as DNA, the sequence is TGTGCCAGCAGTTACCTAGCGGGCACCTACGAGCAGTACTTC. The resulting protein is CASSYLAGTYEQYF.